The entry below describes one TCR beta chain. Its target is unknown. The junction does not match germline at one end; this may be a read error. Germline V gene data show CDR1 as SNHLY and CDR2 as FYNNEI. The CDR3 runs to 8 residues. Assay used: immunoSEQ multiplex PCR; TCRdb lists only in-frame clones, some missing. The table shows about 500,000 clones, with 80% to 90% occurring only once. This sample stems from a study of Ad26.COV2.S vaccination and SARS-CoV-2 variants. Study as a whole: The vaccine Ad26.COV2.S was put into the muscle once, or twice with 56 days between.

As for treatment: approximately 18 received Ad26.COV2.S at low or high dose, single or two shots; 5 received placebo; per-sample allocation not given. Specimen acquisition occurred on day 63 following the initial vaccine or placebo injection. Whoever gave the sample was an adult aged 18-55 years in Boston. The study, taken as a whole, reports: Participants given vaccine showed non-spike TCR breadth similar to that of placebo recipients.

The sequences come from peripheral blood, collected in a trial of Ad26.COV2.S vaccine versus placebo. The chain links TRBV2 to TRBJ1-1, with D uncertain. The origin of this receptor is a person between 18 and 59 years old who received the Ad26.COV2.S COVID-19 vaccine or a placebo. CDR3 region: CASNVLTF. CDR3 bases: TGTGCCAGCAATGTTTTGACCTTT.